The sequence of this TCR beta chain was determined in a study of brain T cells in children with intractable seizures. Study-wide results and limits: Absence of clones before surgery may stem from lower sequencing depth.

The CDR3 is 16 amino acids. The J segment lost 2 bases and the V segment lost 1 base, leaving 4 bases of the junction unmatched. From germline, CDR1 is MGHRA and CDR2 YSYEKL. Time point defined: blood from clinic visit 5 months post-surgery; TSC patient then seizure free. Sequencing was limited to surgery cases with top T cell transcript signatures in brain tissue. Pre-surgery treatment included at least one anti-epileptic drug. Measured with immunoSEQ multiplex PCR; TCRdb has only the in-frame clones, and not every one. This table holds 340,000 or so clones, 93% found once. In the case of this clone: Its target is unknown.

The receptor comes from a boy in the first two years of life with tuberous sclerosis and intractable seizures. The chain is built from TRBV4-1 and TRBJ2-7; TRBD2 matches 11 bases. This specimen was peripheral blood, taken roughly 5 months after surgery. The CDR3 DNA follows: TGCGCCAGCAGCCAAGGAGGGGGACTAGCGGCCTACGAGCAGTACTTC. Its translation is CASSQGGGLAAYEQYF.